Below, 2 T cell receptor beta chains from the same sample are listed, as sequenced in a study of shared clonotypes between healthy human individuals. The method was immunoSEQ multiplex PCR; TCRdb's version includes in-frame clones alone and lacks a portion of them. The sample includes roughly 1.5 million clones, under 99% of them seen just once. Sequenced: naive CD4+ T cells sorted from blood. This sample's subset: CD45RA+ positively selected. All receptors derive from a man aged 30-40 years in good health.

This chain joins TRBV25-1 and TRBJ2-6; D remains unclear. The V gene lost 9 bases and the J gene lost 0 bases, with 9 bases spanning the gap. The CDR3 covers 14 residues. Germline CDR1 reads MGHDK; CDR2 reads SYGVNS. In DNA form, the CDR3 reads TGTGCCAGGAATACCTACTCTGGGGCCAACGTCCTGACTTTC. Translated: CARNTYSGANVLTF.

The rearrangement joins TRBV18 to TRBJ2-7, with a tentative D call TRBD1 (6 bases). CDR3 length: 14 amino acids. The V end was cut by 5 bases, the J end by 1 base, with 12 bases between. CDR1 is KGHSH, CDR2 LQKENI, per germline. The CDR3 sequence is CASSIGQTSYEQYF. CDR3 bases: TGTGCCAGCTCAATTGGACAGACGTCCTACGAGCAGTACTTC.